This T cell receptor (beta chain) was obtained from a study of T cell responses to AZD1222 COVID-19 vaccine. Germline CDR1 is LGHDT and CDR2 is YNNKEL (reference sequence). The CDR3 runs to 12 residues. The repertoire was sequenced with immunoSEQ multiplex PCR; TCRdb's copy has only in-frame clones and lacks some. Found here are more than 95,000 clones, 84% of them singletons; the top ten hold about 27%. This clone was detected only once. Its antigen is not identified. The junction does not match germline at one end; this may be a read error. Broader study findings: Scientists sampled the repertoires only once the peak T cell response had passed.

Second-dose timings of about 4 or about 12 weeks were pooled. This receptor was obtained from an adult who received the AZD1222 COVID-19 vaccine. This chain uses TRBV3-1 (or the pseudogene TRBV3-2) with TRBJ1-2, with D tentatively TRBD1 (6 bases). The sequences come from peripheral blood, collected 28 days after the second AZD1222 dose. The CDR3: CASSLPGRQVIF. The CDR3 DNA is TGTGCCAGCAGCCTCCCCGGGAGACAGGTGATCTTC.